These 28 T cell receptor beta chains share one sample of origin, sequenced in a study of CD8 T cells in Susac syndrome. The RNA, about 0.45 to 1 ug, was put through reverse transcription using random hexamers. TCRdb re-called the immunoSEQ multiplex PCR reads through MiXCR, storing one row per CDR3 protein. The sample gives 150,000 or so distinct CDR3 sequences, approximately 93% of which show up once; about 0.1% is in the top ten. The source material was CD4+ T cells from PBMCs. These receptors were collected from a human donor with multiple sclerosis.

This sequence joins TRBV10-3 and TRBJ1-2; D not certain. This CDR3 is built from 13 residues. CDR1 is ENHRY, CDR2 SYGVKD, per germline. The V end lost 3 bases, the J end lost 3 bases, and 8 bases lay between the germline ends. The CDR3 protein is CAISDGTDYGYTF. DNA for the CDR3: TGTGCCATCAGTGACGGTACCGACTATGGCTACACCTTC.

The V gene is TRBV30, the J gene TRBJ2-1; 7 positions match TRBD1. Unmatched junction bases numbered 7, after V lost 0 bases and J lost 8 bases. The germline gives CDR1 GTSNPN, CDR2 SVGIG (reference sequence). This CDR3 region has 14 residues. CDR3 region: CAWSVQGSFHEQFF. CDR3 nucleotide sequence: TGTGCCTGGAGTGTACAGGGGAGCTTCCATGAGCAGTTCTTC.

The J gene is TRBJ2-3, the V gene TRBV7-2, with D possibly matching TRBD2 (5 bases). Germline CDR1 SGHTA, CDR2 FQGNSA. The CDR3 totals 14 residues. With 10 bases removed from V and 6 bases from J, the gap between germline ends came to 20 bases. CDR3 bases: TGTGCCACCGGACCTGGGAGTGTAACCGATACGCAGTATTTT. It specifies CATGPGSVTDTQYF. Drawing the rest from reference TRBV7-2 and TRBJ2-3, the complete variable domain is GAGVSQSPSNKVTEKGKDVELRCDPISGHTALYWYRQSLGQGLEFLIYFQGNSAPDKSGLPSDRFSAERTGGSVSTLTIQRTQQEDSAVYLCATGPGSVTDTQYFGPGTRLTVL.

In nucleotides, the CDR3 is TGCGCCAGCAGCTTGGCGTCTTCTCGACAGGAAGCTTTCTTT. Encoded protein: CASSLASSRQEAFF. The chain carries TRBV5-1 and TRBJ1-1; possibly TRBD1 for D (5 bases). The V and J ends lost 0 bases and 8 bases respectively, with 14 bases between them. Germline CDR1 and CDR2: SGHRS and YFSETQ. CDR3 size: 14 residues.

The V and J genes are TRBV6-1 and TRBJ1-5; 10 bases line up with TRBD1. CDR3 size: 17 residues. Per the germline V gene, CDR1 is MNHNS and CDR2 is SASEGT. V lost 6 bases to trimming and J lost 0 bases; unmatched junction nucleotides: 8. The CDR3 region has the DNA TGTGCCAGCAGCGGGACAGGGGCTTGGTATAGCAATCAGCCCCAGCATTTT. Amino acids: CASSGTGAWYSNQPQHF.

This CDR3 reads CASSLVGTSGGYTF. In DNA, the CDR3 is TGTGCCAGCAGCTTGGTGGGGACCAGCGGAGGCTACACCTTC. J is TRBJ1-2 and V is TRBV7-9; D is possibly TRBD1 (5 bases). The V end was cut by 3 bases, the J end by 8 bases, with 16 bases between. From germline, CDR1 is SEHNR and CDR2 FQNEAQ (reference sequence). This CDR3 contains 14 residues.

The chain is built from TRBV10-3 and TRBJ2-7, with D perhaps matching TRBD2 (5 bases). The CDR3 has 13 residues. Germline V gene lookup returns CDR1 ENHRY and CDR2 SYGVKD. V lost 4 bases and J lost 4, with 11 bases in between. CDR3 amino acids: CAISGPGSYEQYF. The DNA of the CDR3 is TGTGCCATCAGTGGTCCGGGATCTTACGAGCAGTACTTC.

Here the CDR3 reads CASSFGQGRNEQFF. CDR3 DNA: TGTGCCAGCAGCTTTGGACAGGGCCGGAATGAGCAGTTCTTC. The genes are TRBV7-9 and TRBJ2-1, with 8 bases aligning to TRBD1. V gave up 3 bases and J gave up 7 bases; unmatched junction bases: 5. Germline V gives CDR1 SEHNR, CDR2 FQNEAQ (reference sequence). The CDR3 contains 14 residues.

This CDR3 is CASSVGGAGGQDTQYF. CDR3 in DNA: TGTGCCAGCAGCGTAGGAGGAGCGGGAGGGCAGGATACGCAGTATTTT. The V and J genes are TRBV9 and TRBJ2-3; 10 bases fit TRBD2. The CDR3 covers 16 residues. With 0 bases clipped from V and 6 bases from J, the junction kept 7 bases outside the gene matches. CDR1 is SGDLS and CDR2 is YYNGEE in the germline V gene.

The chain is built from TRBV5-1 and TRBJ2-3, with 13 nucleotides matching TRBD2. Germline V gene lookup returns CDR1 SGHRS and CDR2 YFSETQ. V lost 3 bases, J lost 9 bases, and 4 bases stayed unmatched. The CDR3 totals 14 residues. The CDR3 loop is CASSSGTSGITQYF. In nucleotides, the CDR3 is TGCGCCAGCAGCTCCGGGACTAGCGGGATCACGCAGTATTTT.

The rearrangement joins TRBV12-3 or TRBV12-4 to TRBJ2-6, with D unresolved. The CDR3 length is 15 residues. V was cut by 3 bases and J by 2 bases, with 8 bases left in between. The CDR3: CASSLNDPGANVLTF. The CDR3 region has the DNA TGTGCCAGCAGTTTGAATGATCCTGGGGCCAACGTCCTGACTTTC.

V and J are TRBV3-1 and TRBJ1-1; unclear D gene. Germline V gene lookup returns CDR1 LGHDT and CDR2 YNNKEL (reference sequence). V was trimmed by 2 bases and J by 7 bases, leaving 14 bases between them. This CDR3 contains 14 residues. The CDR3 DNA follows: TGTGCCAGCAGCCAAAGCGGGCTTTTGGGTGAAGCTTTCTTT. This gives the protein CASSQSGLLGEAFF.

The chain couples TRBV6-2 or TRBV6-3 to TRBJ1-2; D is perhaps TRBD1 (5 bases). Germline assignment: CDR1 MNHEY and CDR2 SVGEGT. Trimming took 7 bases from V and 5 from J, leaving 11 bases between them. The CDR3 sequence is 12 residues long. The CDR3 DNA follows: TGTGCCAGCATAGACGACAGTTATGGCTACACCTTC. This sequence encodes CASIDDSYGYTF.

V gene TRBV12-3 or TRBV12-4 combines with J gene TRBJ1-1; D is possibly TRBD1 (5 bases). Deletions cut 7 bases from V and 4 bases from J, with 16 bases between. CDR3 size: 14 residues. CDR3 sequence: CASTLQAGVTEAFF. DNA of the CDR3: TGTGCCAGCACCCTACAGGCGGGCGTCACTGAAGCTTTCTTT.

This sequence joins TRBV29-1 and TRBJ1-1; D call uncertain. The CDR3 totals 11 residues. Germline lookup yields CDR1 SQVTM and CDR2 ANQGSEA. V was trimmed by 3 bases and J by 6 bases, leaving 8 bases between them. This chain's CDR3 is CSVEEGPEAFF. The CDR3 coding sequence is TGCAGCGTTGAGGAGGGCCCTGAAGCTTTCTTT.

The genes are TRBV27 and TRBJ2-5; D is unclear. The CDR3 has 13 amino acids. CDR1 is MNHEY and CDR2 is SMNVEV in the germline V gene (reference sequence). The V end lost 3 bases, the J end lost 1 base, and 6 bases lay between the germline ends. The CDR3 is CASSFRVQETQYF. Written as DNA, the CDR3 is TGTGCCAGCAGTTTTAGGGTCCAAGAGACCCAGTACTTC.

This CDR3 is CASSLGSPGELFF. The CDR3 coding sequence is TGTGCCAGCAGCCTCGGATCGCCCGGGGAGCTGTTTTTT. The rearrangement uses TRBV7-6 and TRBJ2-2; no firm D call. CDR3 length equals 13 residues. Trimming left V 5 bases short and J 6 bases short, with 10 bases between. Per the germline V gene, CDR1 is SGHVS and CDR2 is FNYEAQ.

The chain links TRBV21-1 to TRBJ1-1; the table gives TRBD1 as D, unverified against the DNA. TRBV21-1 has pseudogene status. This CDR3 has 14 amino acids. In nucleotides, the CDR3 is TGTGCCAGCAGCATCTGGGACAGGGACACTGAAGCTTTCTTT. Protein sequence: CASSIWDRDTEAFF.

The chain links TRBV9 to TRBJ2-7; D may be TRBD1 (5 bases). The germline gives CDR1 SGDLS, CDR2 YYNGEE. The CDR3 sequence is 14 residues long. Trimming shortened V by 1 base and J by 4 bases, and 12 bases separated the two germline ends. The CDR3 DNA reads TGTGCCAGCAGCGTAAGCACAGGTGGATACGAGCAGTACTTC. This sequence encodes CASSVSTGGYEQYF.

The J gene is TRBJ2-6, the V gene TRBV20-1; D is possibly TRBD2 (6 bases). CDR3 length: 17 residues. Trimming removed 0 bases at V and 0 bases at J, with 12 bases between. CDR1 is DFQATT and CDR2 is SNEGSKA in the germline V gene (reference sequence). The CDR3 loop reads CSARDPYSGSGANVLTF. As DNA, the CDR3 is TGCAGTGCTAGAGATCCCTATAGCGGCTCTGGGGCCAACGTCCTGACTTTC.

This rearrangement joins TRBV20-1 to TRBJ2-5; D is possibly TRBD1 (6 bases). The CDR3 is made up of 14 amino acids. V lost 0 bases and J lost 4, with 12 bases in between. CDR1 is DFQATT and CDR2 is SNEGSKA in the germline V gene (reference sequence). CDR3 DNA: TGCAGTGCTAGAGATCTACAGGGCGGAGAGACCCAGTACTTC. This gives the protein CSARDLQGGETQYF.

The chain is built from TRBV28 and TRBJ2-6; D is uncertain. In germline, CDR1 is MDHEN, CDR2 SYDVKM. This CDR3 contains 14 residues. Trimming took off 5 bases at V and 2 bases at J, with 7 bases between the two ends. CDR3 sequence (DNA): TGTGCCAGCAGTACGTTCGCTGGGGCCAACGTCCTGACTTTC. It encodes CASSTFAGANVLTF.

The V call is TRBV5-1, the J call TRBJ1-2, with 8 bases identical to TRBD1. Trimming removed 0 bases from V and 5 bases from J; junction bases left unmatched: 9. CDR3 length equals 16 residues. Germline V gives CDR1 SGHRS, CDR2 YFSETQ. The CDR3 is CASSLVPRTGRYGYTF. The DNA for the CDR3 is TGCGCCAGCAGCTTGGTCCCTCGGACAGGGCGATATGGCTACACCTTC.

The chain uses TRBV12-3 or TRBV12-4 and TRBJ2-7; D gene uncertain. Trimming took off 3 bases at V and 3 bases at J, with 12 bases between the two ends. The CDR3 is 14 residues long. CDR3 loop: CASSFWGRDYEQYF. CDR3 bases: TGTGCCAGCAGTTTCTGGGGAAGAGACTACGAGCAGTACTTC.

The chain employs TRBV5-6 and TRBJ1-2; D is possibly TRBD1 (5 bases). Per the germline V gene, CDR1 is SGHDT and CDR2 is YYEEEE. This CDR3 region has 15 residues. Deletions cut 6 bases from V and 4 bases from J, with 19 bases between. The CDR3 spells CASTTQGAGVYGYTF. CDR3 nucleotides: TGTGCCAGCACCACCCAAGGTGCGGGGGTCTATGGCTACACCTTC.

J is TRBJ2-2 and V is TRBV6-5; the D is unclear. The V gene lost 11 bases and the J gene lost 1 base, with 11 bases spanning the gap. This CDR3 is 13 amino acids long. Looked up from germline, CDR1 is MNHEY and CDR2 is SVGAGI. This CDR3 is CAAWAGNTGELFF. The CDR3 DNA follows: TGTGCCGCCTGGGCAGGGAACACCGGGGAGCTGTTTTTT.

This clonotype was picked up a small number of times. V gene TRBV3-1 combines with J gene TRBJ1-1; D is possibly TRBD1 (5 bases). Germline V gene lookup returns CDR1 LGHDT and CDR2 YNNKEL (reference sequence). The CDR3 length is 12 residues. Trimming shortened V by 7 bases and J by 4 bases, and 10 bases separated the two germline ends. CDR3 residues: CASTPGGTEAFF. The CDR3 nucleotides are TGTGCCAGCACCCCCGGGGGCACTGAAGCTTTCTTT.

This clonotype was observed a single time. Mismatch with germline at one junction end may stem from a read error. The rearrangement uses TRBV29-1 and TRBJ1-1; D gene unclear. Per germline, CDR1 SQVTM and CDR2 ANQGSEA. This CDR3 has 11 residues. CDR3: CSVVREIEVFF. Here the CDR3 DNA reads TGCAGCGTTGTGCGAGAGATCGAAGTTTTCTTT.